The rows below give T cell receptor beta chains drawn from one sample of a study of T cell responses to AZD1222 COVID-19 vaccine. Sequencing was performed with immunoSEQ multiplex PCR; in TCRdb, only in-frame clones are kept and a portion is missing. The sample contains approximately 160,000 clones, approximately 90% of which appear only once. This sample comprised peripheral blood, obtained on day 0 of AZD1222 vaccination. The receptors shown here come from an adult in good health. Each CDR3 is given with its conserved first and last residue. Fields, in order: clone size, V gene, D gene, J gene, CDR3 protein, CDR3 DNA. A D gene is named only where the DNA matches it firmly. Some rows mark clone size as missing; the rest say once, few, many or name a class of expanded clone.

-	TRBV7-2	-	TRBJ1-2	CASHGTRLGEGYTF	TGTGCCAGCCATGGAACCAGGCTCGGGGAAGGCTACACCTTC
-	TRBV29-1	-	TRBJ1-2	CSAPGGGGYTF	TGCAGCGCCCCGGGGGGGGGCGGCTACACCTTC
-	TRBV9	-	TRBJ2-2	CASSLPVGEPNTGELFF	TGTGCCAGCAGCCTCCCAGTGGGGGAGCCGAACACCGGGGAGCTGTTTTTT
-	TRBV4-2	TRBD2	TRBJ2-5	CASSPQPGTSGGGETQYF	TGTGCCAGCAGCCCACAACCCGGGACTAGCGGGGGAGGGGAGACCCAGTACTTC
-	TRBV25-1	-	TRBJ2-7	CASGQFSYEQYF	TGTGCCAGCGGACAGTTCTCCTACGAGCAGTACTTC
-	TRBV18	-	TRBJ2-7	CASSSSYEQYF	TGTGCCAGCTCGTCGTCTTACGAGCAGTACTTC
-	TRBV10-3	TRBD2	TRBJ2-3	CAISEPSGGLSTDTQYF	TGTGCCATCAGTGAGCCCTCCGGGGGGTTGAGCACAGATACGCAGTATTTT
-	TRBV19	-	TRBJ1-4	CASSMNEKLFF	TGTGCCAGTAGTATGAATGAAAAACTGTTTTTT
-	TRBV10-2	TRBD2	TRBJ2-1	CASSIPGLAEYNEQFF	TGCGCCAGCAGTATTCCAGGACTAGCGGAGTACAATGAGCAGTTCTTC
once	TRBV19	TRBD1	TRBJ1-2	CASSIAGQGLYGYTF	TGTGCCAGTAGCATTGCGGGACAGGGCCTATATGGCTACACCTTC
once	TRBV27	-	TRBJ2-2	CASSLLRESGGELFF	TGTGCCAGCAGTTTATTAAGGGAATCGGGCGGGGAGCTGTTTTTT
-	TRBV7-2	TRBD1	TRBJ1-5	CASSLASGGLEQPQHF	TGTGCCAGCAGCTTAGCATCAGGGGGCTTGGAACAGCCCCAGCATTTT
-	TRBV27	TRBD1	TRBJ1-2	CASSLMGAGGLRSYGYTF	TGTGCCAGCAGTTTGATGGGGGCAGGGGGCTTGAGAAGTTATGGCTACACCTTC
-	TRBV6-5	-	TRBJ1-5	CASSLRDTGYQPQHF	TGTGCCAGCAGTCTCAGGGATACGGGGTATCAGCCCCAGCATTTT
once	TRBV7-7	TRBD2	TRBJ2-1	CASSLAPERGNNEQFF	TGTGCCAGCAGCCTGGCGCCGGAGCGGGGAAACAATGAGCAGTTCTTC
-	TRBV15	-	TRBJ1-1	CATSREQMNTEAFF	TGTGCCACCAGCAGAGAGCAGATGAACACTGAAGCTTTCTTT
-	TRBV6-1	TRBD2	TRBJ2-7	CASSEVAGAGEQYF	TGTGCCAGCAGTGAAGTAGCGGGGGCGGGCGAGCAGTACTTC
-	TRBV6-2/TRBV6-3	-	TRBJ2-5	CASSFVKETQYF	TGTGCCAGCAGCTTTGTCAAAGAGACCCAGTACTTC
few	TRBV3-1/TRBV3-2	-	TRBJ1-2	CASSRTKGGINYGYTF	TGTGCCAGCAGCCGGACGAAGGGTGGGATTAACTATGGCTACACCTTC
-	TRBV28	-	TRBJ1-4	CASSRMTGRNEKLFF	TGTGCCAGCAGCCGAATGACGGGGAGGAATGAAAAACTGTTTTTT
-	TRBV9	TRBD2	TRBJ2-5	CASSARGAGLQETQYF	TGTGCCAGCAGCGCCCGAGGAGCGGGGCTCCAAGAGACCCAGTACTTC
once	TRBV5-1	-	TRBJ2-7	CASSPNGQIIYEQYF	TGCGCCAGCAGCCCCAACGGACAGATTATCTACGAGCAGTACTTC
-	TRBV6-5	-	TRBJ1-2	CASSPTQNYGYTF	TGTGCCAGCAGCCCGACCCAGAACTATGGCTACACCTTC
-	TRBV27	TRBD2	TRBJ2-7	CASSLSAGSYEQYF	TGTGCCAGCAGTTTATCAGCGGGATCTTACGAGCAGTACTTC
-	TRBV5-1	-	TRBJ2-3	CASSLVRPMSTDTQYF	TGCGCCAGCAGCTTGGTACGTCCCATGAGCACAGATACGCAGTATTTT
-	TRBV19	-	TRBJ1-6	CASSMGRSYNSPLHF	TGTGCCAGTAGTATGGGGCGCTCCTATAATTCACCCCTCCACTTT
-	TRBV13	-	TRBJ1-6	CASKSGTLGGNSPLHF	TGTGCCAGCAAAAGTGGGACACTCGGAGGGAATTCACCCCTCCACTTT
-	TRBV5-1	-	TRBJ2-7	CASSLGGGEQYF	TGCGCCAGCAGCTTGGGAGGGGGCGAGCAGTACTTC
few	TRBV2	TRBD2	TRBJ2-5	CASRSSGGRQETQYF	TGTGCCAGCAGGTCTAGCGGGGGGAGGCAAGAGACCCAGTACTTC
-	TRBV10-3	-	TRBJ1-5	CAISETPGPQPQHF	TGTGCCATCAGTGAGACCCCGGGCCCTCAGCCCCAGCATTTT
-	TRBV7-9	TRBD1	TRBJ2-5	CASSYWTGFETQYF	TGTGCCAGCAGCTACTGGACAGGGTTTGAGACCCAGTACTTC
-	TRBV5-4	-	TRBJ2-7	CASSLAWDEQYF	TGTGCCAGCAGCTTGGCCTGGGACGAGCAGTACTTC
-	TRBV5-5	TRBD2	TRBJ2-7	CASRPGLEAARYEQYF	TGTGCCAGCAGACCGGGACTAGAAGCCGCCCGCTACGAGCAGTACTTC
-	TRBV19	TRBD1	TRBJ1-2	CASTYSSGTGIDGYTF	TGTGCCAGTACCTACTCCTCCGGGACAGGTATAGATGGCTACACCTTC
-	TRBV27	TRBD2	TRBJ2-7	CASSLLRGYEQYF	TGTGCCAGCAGTTTATTGCGGGGGTACGAGCAGTACTTC
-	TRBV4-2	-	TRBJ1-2	CASSHRGMGGYGYTF	TGTGCCAGCAGCCATAGAGGTATGGGCGGCTATGGCTACACCTTC
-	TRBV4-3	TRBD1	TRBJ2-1	CASSQATGGLDEQFF	TGCGCCAGCAGCCAAGCAACAGGGGGCTTAGATGAGCAGTTCTTC
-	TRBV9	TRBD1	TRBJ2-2	CASSPTGVGNTGELFF	TGTGCCAGCAGCCCCACAGGGGTTGGGAACACCGGGGAGCTGTTTTTT
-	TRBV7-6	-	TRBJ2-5	CASSSAETQYF	TGTGCCAGCAGCTCAGCTGAGACCCAGTACTTC
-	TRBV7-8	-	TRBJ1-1	CASSLYAFSNKNTEAFF	TGTGCCAGCAGCTTATATGCGTTCAGTAACAAGAACACTGAAGCTTTCTTT